This entry lists 5 T cell receptor beta chains sequenced from one sample in a study of shared clonotypes between healthy human individuals. Sequencing was performed with immunoSEQ multiplex PCR; in TCRdb, only in-frame clones are kept and a portion is missing. The table has around 2.5 million clones, approximately 94% seen once. The sample was naive CD4+ T cells from PBMCs. The subset denotes: CD45RA+ positively selected. All receptors derive from a young man in good health. Some clones in this sample may be carry-over from other donors' samples.

Concerning this clone itself: In the same sample, other DNA sequences code for this CDR3. The J gene is TRBJ1-2, the V gene TRBV7-9; D is unclear. CDR1 is SEHNR and CDR2 is FQNEAQ in the germline V gene (reference sequence). CDR3 length: 12 amino acids. With 4 bases removed from V and 3 bases from J, the gap between germline ends came to 6 bases. The DNA of the CDR3 is TGTGCCAGCAGCTCGGGAGACTATGGCTACACCTTC. It encodes CASSSGDYGYTF.

The chain has TRBV28 and TRBJ2-7; D gene unclear. V was pared by 6 bases and J by 4 bases, with 10 bases between. Germline V gene sequence: CDR1 MDHEN, CDR2 SYDVKM. This CDR3 is 12 amino acids long. The CDR3 sequence is CASSLSKYEQYF. The CDR3 region has the DNA TGTGCCAGCAGCCTGTCGAAATACGAGCAGTACTTC.

This chain links TRBV28 with TRBJ1-2; 8 nucleotides match TRBD1. The CDR3 has 15 residues. CDR1 and CDR2 (germline): MDHEN, SYDVKM. Trimming cost V 6 bases and J 8 bases; bases outside gene matches: 14. The CDR3 spells CASSWTRDRIGGYTF. The DNA of the CDR3 is TGTGCCAGCAGCTGGACCCGGGACAGGATTGGAGGCTACACCTTC.

The V and J genes are TRBV5-1 and TRBJ2-3; the match to TRBD2 covers 12 bases. Trimming cost V 3 bases and J 4 bases; bases outside gene matches: 6. The germline V gene has CDR1 SGHRS and CDR2 YFSETQ. The CDR3 consists of 16 residues. CDR3 sequence (DNA): TGCGCCAGCAGCTATAGACTAGCGGGAGAATCAGATACGCAGTATTTT. Translation gives CASSYRLAGESDTQYF. Complete variable domain (other parts from reference TRBV5-1 and TRBJ2-3): KAGVTQTPRYLIKTRGQQVTLSCSPISGHRSVSWYQQTPGQGLQFLFEYFSETQRNKGNFPGRFSGRQFSNSRSEMNVSTLELGDSALYLCASSYRLAGESDTQYFGPGTRLTVL.

The V call is TRBV11-2, the J call TRBJ2-7; 10 nucleotides match TRBD2. V was clipped by 1 base and J by 5 bases; unmatched bases: 8. The CDR3 totals 16 residues. Germline V CDR1 and CDR2: SGHAT, FQNNGV. Here the CDR3 DNA reads TGTGCCAGCAGCTTAGGGTCTAGCGGGAGATCTCACGAGCAGTACTTC. Translation: CASSLGSSGRSHEQYF.